The TCR beta chain described here comes from a study of molecular identifiers for immune sequencing clone quantification (dated by TCRdb to the late 2010s). With respect to the entire study: For a replicate experiment, RNA from approximately 20,000 or 100,000 naive CD8 T cells was divided into five aliquots, and four of the five aliquots were sequenced. CD8 T cells were used in a methods study to benchmark molecular-identifier clustering-based TCR repertoire sequencing (MIDCIRS) and TCR RNA copy counting. Points the paper makes about the study in general: Even against a background of approximately 1 million naive CD8 T cells, spiked-in Jurkat TCR RNA amounting to a single cell's worth was reported to be detectable. Highly expanded clone sizes could be underestimated because identical TCR molecules may share a barcode. In CMV-specific effector cells, clones with more than 20 RNA copies contained over 98% of molecules, whereas in naive cells such clones contained under 1% of molecules. Naive libraries contained spiked-in Jurkat TCR RNA (approximately nine copies' worth), which is not part of the donor repertoire. When barcode sub-clustering was left out, chimeric consensus sequences inflated TCR diversity, with chimeras reaching as high as 47%. Modeling gave about 3.2 recovered TCR RNA copies per cell versus approximately 11 by digital PCR, implying approximately 30% capture efficiency.

A note on this clonotype: Its antigen is currently not known. Qualities for individual bases were not recorded, and no much larger clone is one base off.

V is reduced by 7 bases and J by 4 bases, leaving a spacing of 17 bases between them. Based on the germline V gene (reference sequence), the CDR1 and CDR2 sequences are MNHEY and SMNVEV. The CDR3 holds 16 amino acids from the cysteine to the phenylalanine. Here the CDR3 DNA is all that survives: 48 bases in frame from base 1. Naive CD8 T cell libraries were made from approximately 20,000 to 1,000,000 sorted cells using 10%, 30% or 50% of purified RNA. Naive CD8 T cells, defined as CD8+CD4-CCR7+CD45RA+, were FACS-sorted into RLT Plus buffer on a BD FACSAria II. Detection sensitivity was tested by spiking Jurkat RNA equal to ten TCR copies' worth into samples containing roughly 19,000-1,000,000 naive CD8 T cells. Enrichment of CD8 T cells was done with RosetteSep CD8+ T Cell Enrichment Cocktail plus Ficoll-Paque, and ACK red cell lysis came afterward. Library creation used PCR. Sequencing used a NextSeq 500. Bulk TCR libraries were made following a previously described method, with the TCR primers given in Table S5. Total RNA was purified with the Qiagen AllPrep DNA/RNA kit. Before analysis, reads from multiple sequencing runs of the same library were pooled. The paper's processing steps were these. Reads were retained only if their TCR constant sequence matched exactly, and those retained reads were trimmed to 150 nt and grouped according to their 12-nt molecular barcodes. Within each barcode group, reads were sub-clustered at a 15% Levenshtein threshold, and quality-weighted consensus sequences were built per RNA molecule. Non-functional sequences were removed, as were lower-count sequences one edit away from another. Barcode sub-clusters with fewer than 20% of the maximum read count were removed, based on fitting two negative binomial distributions. TCRdb reprocessed the public reads (quality trimming at Q25 with fastp, clone calling with MiXCR) and kept in-frame beta chains. Every CDR3 protein is listed once, alongside the most common genes and DNA of its rows. The V and J calls here are based on TCRdb, not the publication. The sample table records under 350,000 distinct CDR3 sequences; 24% of these occur just once. Around 0.76% of the sample lies in the top ten.

The sample taken for sequencing was naive CD8+ T cells from blood, with Jurkat cell RNA spiked in. Sample cell subset or site, as interpreted from the label and publication: FACS-sorted CD8+CD4-CCR7+CD45RA+ naive T cells. This TCR came from a human donor in good health. Some libraries in this study had Jurkat cell RNA spiked in. The chain uses TRBV27 and TRBJ2-6; the D gene cannot be resolved reliably. The nucleotides are TGTGCCAGCACAAACATTGGAGTGAACGGGGCCAACGTCCTGACTTTC. Its amino acids are CASTNIGVNGANVLTF.